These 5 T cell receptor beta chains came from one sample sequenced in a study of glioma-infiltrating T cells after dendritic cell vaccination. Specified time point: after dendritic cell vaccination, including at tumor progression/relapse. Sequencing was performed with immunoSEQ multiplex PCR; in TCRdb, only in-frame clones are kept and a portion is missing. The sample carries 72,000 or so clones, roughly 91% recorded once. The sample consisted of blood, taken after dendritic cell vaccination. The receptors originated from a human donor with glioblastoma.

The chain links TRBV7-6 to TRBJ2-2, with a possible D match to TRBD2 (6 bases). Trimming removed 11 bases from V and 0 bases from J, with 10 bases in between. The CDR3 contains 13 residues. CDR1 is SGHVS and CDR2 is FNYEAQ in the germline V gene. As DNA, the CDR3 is TGTGCCGGGGGACTCGCGAACACCGGGGAGCTGTTTTTT. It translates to CAGGLANTGELFF.

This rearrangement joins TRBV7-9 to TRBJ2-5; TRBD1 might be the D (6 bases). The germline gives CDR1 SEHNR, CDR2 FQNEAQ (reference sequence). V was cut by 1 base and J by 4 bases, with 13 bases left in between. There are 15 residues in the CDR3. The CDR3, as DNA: TGTGCCAGCAGCTTAGGAGCTGGGGGCGGAGAGACCCAGTACTTC. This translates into CASSLGAGGGETQYF.

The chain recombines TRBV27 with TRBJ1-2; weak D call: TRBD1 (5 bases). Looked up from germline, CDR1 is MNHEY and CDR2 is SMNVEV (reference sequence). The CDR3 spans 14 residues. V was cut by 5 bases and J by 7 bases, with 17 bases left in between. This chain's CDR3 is CASSPVAGLGGYTF. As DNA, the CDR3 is TGTGCCAGCAGTCCTGTCGCAGGGCTCGGTGGCTACACCTTC.

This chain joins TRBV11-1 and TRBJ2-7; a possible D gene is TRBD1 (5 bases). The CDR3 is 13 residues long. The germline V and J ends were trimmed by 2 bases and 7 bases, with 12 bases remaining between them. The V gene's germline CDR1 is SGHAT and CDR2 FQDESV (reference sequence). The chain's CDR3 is CASSLTTEREQYF. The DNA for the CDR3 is TGTGCCAGCAGCTTAACGACAGAGAGGGAGCAGTACTTC. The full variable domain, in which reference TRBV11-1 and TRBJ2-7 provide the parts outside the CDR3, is EAEVAQSPRYKITEKSQAVAFWCDPISGHATLYWYRQILGQGPELLVQFQDESVVDDSQLPKDRFSAERLKGVDSTLKIQPAELGDSAMYLCASSLTTEREQYFGPGTRLTVT.

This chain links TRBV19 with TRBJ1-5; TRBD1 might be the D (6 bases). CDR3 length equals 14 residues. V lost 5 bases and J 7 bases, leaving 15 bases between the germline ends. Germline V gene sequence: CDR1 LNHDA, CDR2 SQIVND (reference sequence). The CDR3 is CASSADRIIQPQHF. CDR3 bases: TGTGCCAGTAGTGCCGACAGGATAATCCAGCCCCAGCATTTT.